Listed here are 15 T cell receptor beta chains from one sample, sequenced in a study of T cell clonotyping in hematopoietic cell transplantation. The table came from immunoSEQ multiplex PCR; TCRdb's copy has only in-frame clones and leaves some out. The sample carries over 2,000 clones, roughly 82% recorded once. Sequences were derived from PBMCs, sampled 100 days after allogeneic stem cell transplant. These receptors originate from a male patient aged 50 to 59 who had an allogeneic stem cell transplant from a related donor, so the T cells may come from the graft donor. Some clones in this sample may be carry-over from other donors' samples.

Only a few counts were recorded for this clone. This chain joins TRBV9 and TRBJ2-3; D is unresolved. Germline assignment: CDR1 SGDLS and CDR2 YYNGEE. The V end lost 3 bases, the J end lost 1 base, and 9 bases lay between the germline ends. The CDR3 consists of 14 residues. The CDR3 nucleotides are TGTGCCAGCAGCGCCCGGACCCGCACAGATACGCAGTATTTT. Translated, it gives CASSARTRTDTQYF. The full variable domain, rest sourced from reference TRBV9 and TRBJ2-3, is DSGVTQTPKHLITATGQRVTLRCSPRSGDLSVYWYQQSLDQGLQFLIQYYNGEERAKGNILERFSAQQFPDLHSELNLSSLELGDSALYFCASSARTRTDTQYFGPGTRLTVL.

The chain joins TRBV6-1 to TRBJ1-5; 8 positions match TRBD1. The CDR3 covers 17 residues. With V trimmed by 4 bases and J by 6 bases, 14 bases remained unmatched. Germline CDR1 is MNHNS and CDR2 is SASEGT. The CDR3 spells CASSGTPGQVSPQPQHF. The DNA of the CDR3 is TGTGCCAGCAGTGGCACTCCGGGACAGGTTTCACCTCAGCCCCAGCATTTT.

The sample holds a few counts of this clone. This chain connects TRBV2 to TRBJ1-4, with TRBD1 matching 8 bases. Germline values: CDR1 SNHLY, CDR2 FYNNEI. CDR3 length: 15 residues. V shed 6 bases and J 3 bases; nucleotides not matched to a gene: 6. The chain's CDR3 is CASRMTGASNEKLFF. For the CDR3, the DNA is TGTGCCAGCAGGATGACAGGGGCCTCTAATGAAAAACTGTTTTTT.

CDR3 DNA sequence: TGTGCCAGCAGCCCCGGGATAGCGAGGTCCTACGAGCAGTACTTC. Translated: CASSPGIARSYEQYF. The chain combines TRBV5-6 with TRBJ2-7; the D gene is possibly TRBD2 (5 bases). This CDR3 is 15 amino acids long. Per the germline V gene, CDR1 is SGHDT and CDR2 is YYEEEE. The ends were cut back, 4 bases at V and 1 base at J, with 15 bases in the middle.

The chain couples TRBV5-1 to TRBJ2-7; D unclear. Germline V gene lookup returns CDR1 SGHRS and CDR2 YFSETQ. Trimming pared 0 bases from V and 6 bases from J, leaving 13 bases between. The CDR3 sequence is 14 residues long. The CDR3 DNA reads as TGCGCCAGCAGCTTGGTCACCTACGGCGGCGAGCAGTACTTC. Encoded protein: CASSLVTYGGEQYF.

The chain combines TRBV7-8 with TRBJ1-6, with 8 bases lining up with TRBD1. The CDR3 has 14 amino acids. Germline CDR1 SGHVS, CDR2 FQNEAQ. Germline trimming cut 8 bases from V and 10 bases from J; bases unmatched to any gene: 10. The CDR3, as DNA: TGTGCCAGCGGACCCAGGGGGCAGGGATCACCCCTCCACTTT. This codes for CASGPRGQGSPLHF.

V usage is TRBV29-1 and J usage is TRBJ2-5; no clear D. V was shortened by 4 bases and J by 4 bases, with 4 bases between the two germline ends. CDR1 and CDR2 from the germline V gene are SQVTM and ANQGSEA. The CDR3 sequence is 10 residues long. The CDR3 reads CSVVLETQYF. The CDR3 DNA sequence: TGCAGCGTTGTGTTAGAGACCCAGTACTTC.

The chain is built from TRBV7-8 and TRBJ2-7, with TRBD2 matching 7 bases. V trimming: 4 bases; J trimming: 6 bases; junction bases outside the gene matches: 12. Germline V CDR1 and CDR2: SGHVS, FQNEAQ. The CDR3 covers 15 residues. CDR3 sequence: CASSSYWTSIGEQYF. CDR3 nucleotide sequence: TGTGCCAGCAGCTCCTACTGGACTAGTATTGGCGAGCAGTACTTC.

This chain connects TRBV6-1 to TRBJ1-2; 7 positions agree with TRBD1. In germline, CDR1 is MNHNS, CDR2 SASEGT. Germline trimming cut 3 bases from V and 4 bases from J; bases unmatched to any gene: 8. The CDR3 is 15 residues long. CDR3 region: CASSEGIGTVYGYTF. The CDR3 bases are TGTGCCAGCAGTGAGGGGATTGGGACAGTCTATGGCTACACCTTC.

This CDR3 is CASATGGPSYNEQFF. CDR3 DNA sequence: TGTGCCAGCGCAACAGGGGGTCCAAGCTACAATGAGCAGTTCTTC. The chain joins TRBV2 to TRBJ2-1; 8 bases align to TRBD1. Germline CDR1 reads SNHLY; CDR2 reads FYNNEI. V shed 8 bases and J 3 bases; nucleotides not matched to a gene: 9. This CDR3 is built from 15 residues.

This clone is a singleton in its sample. This chain connects TRBV19 to TRBJ1-2, with D perhaps TRBD1 (5 bases). The germline V gene encodes CDR1 LNHDA and CDR2 SQIVND (reference sequence). With 6 bases removed from V and 4 bases from J, the gap between germline ends came to 21 bases. The CDR3 is 16 amino acids. Written as DNA, the CDR3 is TGTGCCAGTAGGTGGTTCCGAGGGGAGGAGAGCTATGGCTACACCTTC. Protein product: CASRWFRGEESYGYTF. The complete variable domain, with remaining parts taken from reference TRBV19 and TRBJ1-2, reads DGGITQSPKYLFRKEGQNVTLSCEQNLNHDAMYWYRQDPGQGLRLIYYSQIVNDFQKGDIAEGYSVSREKKESFPLTVTSAQKNPTAFYLCASRWFRGEESYGYTFGSGTRLTVV.

The CDR3 bases are TGCGCCAGCAGCTTCACTGATGAAAAACTGTTTTTT. Amino acid sequence: CASSFTDEKLFF. The chain uses TRBV5-1 and TRBJ1-4; D unclear. There are 12 residues in the CDR3. Per germline, CDR1 SGHRS and CDR2 YFSETQ. V was trimmed by 2 bases and J by 6 bases, leaving 5 bases between them.

V usage is TRBV19 and J usage is TRBJ2-5, with D uncertain. The better agreement between TRBJ2-7 and the DNA end casts doubt on the J call. Germline CDR1 reads LNHDA; CDR2 reads SQIVND (reference sequence). This CDR3 region has 15 residues. The DNA for the CDR3 is TGTGCCAGTAGTAGCCTCAACGACCTCTCCTACGAGCAGTACTTC. It encodes CASSSLNDLSYEQYF.

The chain carries TRBV4-1 and TRBJ1-2; D is unresolved. The CDR3 has 19 residues. Trimming left V 4 bases short and J 0 bases short, with 24 bases between. Germline values: CDR1 MGHRA, CDR2 YSYEKL. CDR3 in amino acids: CASSRFPVGRNIANYGYTF. As DNA, the CDR3 is TGCGCCAGCAGCCGTTTTCCGGTGGGCCGAAACATAGCTAACTATGGCTACACCTTC.

The chain joins TRBV11-2 to TRBJ2-3; D perhaps matches TRBD1 (5 bases). The CDR3 extends over 12 amino acids. The ends were cut back, 3 bases at V and 8 bases at J, with 9 bases in the middle. In germline, CDR1 is SGHAT, CDR2 FQNNGV. CDR3: CASSLGRGTQYF. DNA for the CDR3: TGTGCCAGCAGCTTGGGGCGAGGTACGCAGTATTTT.